This record covers a single T cell receptor (beta chain). The antigen it binds to is not known. No much larger clonotype is one base removed from it; base qualities were not supplied. These data originate in a study of T cell responses to AZD1222 COVID-19 vaccine (dated by TCRdb to 2020 to 2023). For the wider study: AZD1222 recipients with second doses at about 4 weeks or about 12 weeks were pooled, because spike-specific TCR depth and breadth did not differ between schedules. TCR sequencing covered approximately 230 trial participants: 207 given two doses of AZD1222 and approximately 26 given two doses of MenACWY control vaccine. Enrollment into the trials was organized by age into subgroups of 18-55, 56-69 and 70-plus years, and those subgroups contained roughly 150, 30 and 60 TCR-sequenced participants, respectively.

The time point label on this specimen signifies: baseline before first vaccination. Vaccinee samples were obtained from the UK trials COV001 and COV002, which included a single-blind randomized controlled phase 2/3 trial of AZD1222 (ChAdOx1 nCoV-19) in healthy adults. For TCRbeta chain sequencing, PBMC samples were collected from trial participants at day 0 and at day 28 after the second dose. Beyond this particular receptor, the publication reports: Reportedly, close to half of the unique spike-specific TCRs recognized epitopes lying outside the regions that are mutated in the B.1.351 and B.1.1.7 variants. Most participants were white British and females outnumbered males, and the authors suggested that clonal diversity may have been underestimated. In the small 56-69-year group, the increase in depth fell short of significance, most likely because of low power. Because no day 14 peak-response samples were available, the repertoires could be characterized only after the peak T cell response. Spike-specific TCR breadth and depth rose significantly after two AZD1222 doses compared with day 0 and with MenACWY recipients. The vaccine-associated CD4 TCRs covered the entire spike protein, and the dominant responses fell in regions 160-218 and 743-854. Conclusions about previously exposed vaccinees are limited, since just a handful of AZD1222 recipients were seropositive for SARS-CoV-2 at baseline.

Cut back by 2 bases and 1 base, the V and J ends lie 10 bases apart. Via the germline V gene, CDR1 is MNHEY and CDR2 SVGAGI. From its cysteine to its phenylalanine, the CDR3 spans 15 amino acids. Only CDR3 DNA is held: 45 bases, read in frame from base 1. The CDR3 regions of human TCRbeta chains were analyzed by immunosequencing. Turning to the authors' computational methods: Repertoire TCRs were matched against a reference library of SARS-CoV-2-specific TCRs generated with the MIRA antigen-specificity platform. Breadth meant the fraction of unique TCRs that were SARS-CoV-2-associated, whereas depth meant the fraction of total T cells that were SARS-CoV-2-associated. Using the MIRA data, every spike-specific TCR was mapped to the spike region that the TCR reacted to and assigned to either a CD4 or a CD8 class. Log10-transformed breadth and depth values were compared by one-way ANOVA with Sidak's multiple comparisons tests. In TCRdb, the immuneACCESS table is reduced to in-frame sequences with V and J assigned. These tables do not hold every clone; where another copy was compared, an unresolved V gene accounts for under half, and the others remain unexplained. From that table come the V and J calls and clone size; the DNA was used to work out D and trimming. The sample yields some 150,000 clones; approximately 94% were counted once. The ten top clones hold approximately 2% of the sample.

The source is an adult in good health. Specimen: peripheral blood, collected on day 0 of AZD1222 vaccination. The V and J segments used are TRBV6-5 and TRBJ2-3, with TRBD2 perhaps the D gene, on 6 matching bases. CDR3 sequence: CASSYRLGRTDTQYF. Here is the DNA: TGTGCCAGCAGTTACCGACTAGGCCGCACAGATACGCAGTATTTT.